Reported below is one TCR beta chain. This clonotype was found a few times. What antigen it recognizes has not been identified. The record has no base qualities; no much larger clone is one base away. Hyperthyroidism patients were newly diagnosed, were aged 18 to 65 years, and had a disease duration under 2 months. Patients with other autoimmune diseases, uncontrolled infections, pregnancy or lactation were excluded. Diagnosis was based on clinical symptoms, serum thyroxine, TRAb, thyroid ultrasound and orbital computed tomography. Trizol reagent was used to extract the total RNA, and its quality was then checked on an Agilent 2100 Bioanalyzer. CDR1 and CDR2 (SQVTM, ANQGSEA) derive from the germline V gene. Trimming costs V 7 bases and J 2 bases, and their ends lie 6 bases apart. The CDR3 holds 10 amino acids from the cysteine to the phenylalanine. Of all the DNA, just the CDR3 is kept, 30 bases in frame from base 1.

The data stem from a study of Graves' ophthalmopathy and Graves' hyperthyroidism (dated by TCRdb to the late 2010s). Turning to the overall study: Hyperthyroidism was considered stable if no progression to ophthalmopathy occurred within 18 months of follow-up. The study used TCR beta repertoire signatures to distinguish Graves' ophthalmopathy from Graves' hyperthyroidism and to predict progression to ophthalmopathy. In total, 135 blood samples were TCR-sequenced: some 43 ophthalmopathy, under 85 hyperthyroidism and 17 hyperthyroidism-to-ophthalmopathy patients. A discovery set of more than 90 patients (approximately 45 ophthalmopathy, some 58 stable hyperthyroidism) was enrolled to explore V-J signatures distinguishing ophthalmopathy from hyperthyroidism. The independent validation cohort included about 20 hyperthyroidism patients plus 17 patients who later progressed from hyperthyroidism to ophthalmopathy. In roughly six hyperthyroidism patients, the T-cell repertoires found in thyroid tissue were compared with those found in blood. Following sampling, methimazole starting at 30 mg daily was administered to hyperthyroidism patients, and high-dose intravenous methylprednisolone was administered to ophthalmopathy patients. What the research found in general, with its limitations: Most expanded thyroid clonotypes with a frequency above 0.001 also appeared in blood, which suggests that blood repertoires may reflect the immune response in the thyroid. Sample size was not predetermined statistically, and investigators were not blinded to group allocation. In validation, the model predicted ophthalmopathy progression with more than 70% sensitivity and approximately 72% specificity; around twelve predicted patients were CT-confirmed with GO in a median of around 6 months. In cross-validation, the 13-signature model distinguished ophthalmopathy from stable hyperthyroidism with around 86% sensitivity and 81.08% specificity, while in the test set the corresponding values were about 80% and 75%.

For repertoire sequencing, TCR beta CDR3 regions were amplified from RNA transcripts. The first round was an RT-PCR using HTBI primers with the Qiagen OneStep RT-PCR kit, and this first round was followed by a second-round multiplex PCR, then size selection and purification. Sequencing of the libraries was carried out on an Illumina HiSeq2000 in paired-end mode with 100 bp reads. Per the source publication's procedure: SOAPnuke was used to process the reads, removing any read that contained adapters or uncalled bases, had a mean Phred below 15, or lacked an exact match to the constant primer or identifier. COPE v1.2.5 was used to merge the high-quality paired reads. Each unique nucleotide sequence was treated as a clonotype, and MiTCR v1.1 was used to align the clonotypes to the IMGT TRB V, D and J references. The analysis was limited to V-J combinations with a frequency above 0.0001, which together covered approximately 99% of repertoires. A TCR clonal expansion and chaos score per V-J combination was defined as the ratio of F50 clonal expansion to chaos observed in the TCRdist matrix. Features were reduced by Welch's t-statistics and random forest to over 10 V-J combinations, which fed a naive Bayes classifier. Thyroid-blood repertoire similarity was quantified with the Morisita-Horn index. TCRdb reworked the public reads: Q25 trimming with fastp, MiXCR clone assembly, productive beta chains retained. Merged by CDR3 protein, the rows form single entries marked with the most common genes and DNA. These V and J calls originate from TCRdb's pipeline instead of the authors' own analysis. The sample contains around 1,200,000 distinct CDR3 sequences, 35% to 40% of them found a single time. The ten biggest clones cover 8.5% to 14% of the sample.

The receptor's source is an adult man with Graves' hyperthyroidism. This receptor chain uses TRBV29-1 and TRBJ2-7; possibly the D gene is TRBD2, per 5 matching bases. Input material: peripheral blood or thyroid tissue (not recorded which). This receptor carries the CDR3 CSDGTYEQYF. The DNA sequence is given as TGCAGCGACGGGACCTACGAGCAGTACTTC.